This TCR beta chain is drawn from a study of PD-L1 blockade in urothelial cancer. Study background: Blood drawn 3 weeks (second dose) and 6 weeks after treatment start was analyzed. Study conclusions and caveats: Better progression-free and overall survival followed lower pretreatment blood clonality.

Time point of the sample: pretreatment peripheral blood. The CDR3 runs to 15 residues. The germline gives CDR1 SNHLY, CDR2 FYNNEI. V shed 3 bases and J shed 2 bases, with 12 bases lying between them. Only in-frame clones appear in the TCRdb table, and some are missing; sequencing was by immunoSEQ multiplex PCR. The table has tens of thousands of clones, around 81% seen once. Concerning this clone itself: Its target is unknown.

The chain carries TRBV2 and TRBJ2-3; weak D call: TRBD2 (5 bases). The source is a man in his 70s with urothelial cancer. Sample: PBMCs, taken around atezolizumab (anti-PD-L1) treatment. The CDR3 loop is CASSDGPSLTDTQYF. The CDR3 DNA reads TGTGCCAGCAGTGATGGCCCTAGCCTCACAGATACGCAGTATTTT.